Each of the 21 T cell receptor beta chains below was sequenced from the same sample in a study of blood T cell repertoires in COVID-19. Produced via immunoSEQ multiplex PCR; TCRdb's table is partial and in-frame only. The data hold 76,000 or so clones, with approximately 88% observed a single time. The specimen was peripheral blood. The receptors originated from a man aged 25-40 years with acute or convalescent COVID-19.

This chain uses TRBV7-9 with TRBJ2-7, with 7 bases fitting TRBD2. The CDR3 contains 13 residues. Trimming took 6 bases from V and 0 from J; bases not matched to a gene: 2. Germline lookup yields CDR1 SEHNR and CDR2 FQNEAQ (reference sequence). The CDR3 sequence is CASRPSGSYEQYF. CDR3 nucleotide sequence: TGTGCCAGCAGGCCTAGCGGCTCCTACGAGCAGTACTTC.

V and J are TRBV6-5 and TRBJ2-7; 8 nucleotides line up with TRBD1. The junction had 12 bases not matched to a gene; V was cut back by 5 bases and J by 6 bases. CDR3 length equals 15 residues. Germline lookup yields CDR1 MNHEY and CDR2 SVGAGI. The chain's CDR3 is CASSPRPDRVGEQYF. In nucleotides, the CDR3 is TGTGCCAGCAGTCCCCGACCGGACAGGGTTGGCGAGCAGTACTTC.

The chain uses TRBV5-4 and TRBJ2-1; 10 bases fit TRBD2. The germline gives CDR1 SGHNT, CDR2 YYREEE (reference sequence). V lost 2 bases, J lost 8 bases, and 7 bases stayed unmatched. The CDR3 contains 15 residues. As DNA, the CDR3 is TGTGCCAGCAGCTTAGCCGGGACTAGCGTCCATGAGCAGTTCTTC. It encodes CASSLAGTSVHEQFF. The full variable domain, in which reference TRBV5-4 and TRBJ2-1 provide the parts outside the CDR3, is ETGVTQSPTHLIKTRGQQVTLRCSSQSGHNTVSWYQQALGQGPQFIFQYYREEENGRGNFPPRFSGLQFPNYSSELNVNALELDDSALYLCASSLAGTSVHEQFFGPGTRLTVL.

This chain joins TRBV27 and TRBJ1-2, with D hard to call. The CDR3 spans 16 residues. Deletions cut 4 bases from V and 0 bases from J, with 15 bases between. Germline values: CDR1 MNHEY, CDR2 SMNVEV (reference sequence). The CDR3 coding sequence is TGTGCCAGCAGTTCGAAAAACCCTGCAGCTAACTATGGCTACACCTTC. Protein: CASSSKNPAANYGYTF.

CDR3 nucleotides: TGCGCCAGCAGCCAAGAGGTCTTTTCAAAGCCCTACGAGCAGTACTTC. Protein product: CASSQEVFSKPYEQYF. The genes are TRBV4-3 and TRBJ2-7; no reliable D call. V was cut by 0 bases and J by 2 bases, with 14 bases left in between. Germline loops: CDR1 LGHNA, CDR2 YSLEER. CDR3 size: 16 residues.

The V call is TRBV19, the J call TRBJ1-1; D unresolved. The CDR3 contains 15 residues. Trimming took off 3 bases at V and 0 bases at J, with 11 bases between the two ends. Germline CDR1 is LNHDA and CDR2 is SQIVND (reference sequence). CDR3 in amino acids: CASSITPQMNTEAFF. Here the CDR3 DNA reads TGTGCCAGTAGTATCACCCCACAGATGAACACTGAAGCTTTCTTT.

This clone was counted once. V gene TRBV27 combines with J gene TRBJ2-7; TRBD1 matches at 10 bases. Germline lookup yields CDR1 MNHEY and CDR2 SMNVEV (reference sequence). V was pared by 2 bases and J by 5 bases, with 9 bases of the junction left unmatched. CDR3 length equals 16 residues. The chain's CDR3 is CASSLPPGQGLHEQYF. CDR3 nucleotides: TGTGCCAGCAGTTTACCCCCGGGACAGGGGCTTCACGAGCAGTACTTC.

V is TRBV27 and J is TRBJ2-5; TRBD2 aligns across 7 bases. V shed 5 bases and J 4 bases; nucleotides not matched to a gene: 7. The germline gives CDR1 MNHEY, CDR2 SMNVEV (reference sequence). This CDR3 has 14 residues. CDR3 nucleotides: TGTGCCAGCAGTCCCAGGACTAGGGTAGAGACCCAGTACTTC. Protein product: CASSPRTRVETQYF.

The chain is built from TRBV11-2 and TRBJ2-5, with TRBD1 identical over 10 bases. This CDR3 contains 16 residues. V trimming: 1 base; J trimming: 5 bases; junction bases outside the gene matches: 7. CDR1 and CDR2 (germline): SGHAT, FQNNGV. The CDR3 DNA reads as TGTGCCAGCAGCTTAGGCACGGGACAGGGGCATGAGACCCAGTACTTC. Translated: CASSLGTGQGHETQYF.

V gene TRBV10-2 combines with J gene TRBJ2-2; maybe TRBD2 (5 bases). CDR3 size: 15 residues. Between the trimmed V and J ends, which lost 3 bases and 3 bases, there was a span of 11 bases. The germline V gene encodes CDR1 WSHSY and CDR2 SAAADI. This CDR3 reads CASSDRGWDTGELFF. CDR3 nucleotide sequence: TGCGCCAGCAGTGATCGGGGATGGGACACCGGGGAGCTGTTTTTT.

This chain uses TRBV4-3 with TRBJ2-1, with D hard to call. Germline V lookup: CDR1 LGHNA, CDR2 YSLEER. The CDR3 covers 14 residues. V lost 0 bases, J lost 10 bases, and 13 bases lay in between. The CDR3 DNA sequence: TGCGCCAGCAGCCAAGATCTGGAGTGGCAGGAGCAGTTCTTC. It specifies CASSQDLEWQEQFF.

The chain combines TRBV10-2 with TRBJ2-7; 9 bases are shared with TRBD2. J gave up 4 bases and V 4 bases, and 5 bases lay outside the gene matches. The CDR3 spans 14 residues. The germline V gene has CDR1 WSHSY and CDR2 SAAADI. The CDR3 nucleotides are TGCGCCAGCAGTGTAGCGGGAGTTGAATACGAGCAGTACTTC. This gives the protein CASSVAGVEYEQYF.

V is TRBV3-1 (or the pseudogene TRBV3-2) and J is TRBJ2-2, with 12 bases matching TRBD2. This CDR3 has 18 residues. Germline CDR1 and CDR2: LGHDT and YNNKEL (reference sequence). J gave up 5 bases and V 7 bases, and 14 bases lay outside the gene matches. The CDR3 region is CASNPQPGLAGGTGELFF. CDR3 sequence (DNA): TGTGCCAGCAACCCTCAACCGGGACTAGCGGGTGGTACCGGGGAGCTGTTTTTT.

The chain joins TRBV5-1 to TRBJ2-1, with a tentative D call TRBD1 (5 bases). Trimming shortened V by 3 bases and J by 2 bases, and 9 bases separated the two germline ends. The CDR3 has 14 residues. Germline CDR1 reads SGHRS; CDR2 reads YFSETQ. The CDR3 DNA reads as TGCGCCAGCAGCTGGGGCCGGGCCTACAATGAGCAGTTCTTC. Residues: CASSWGRAYNEQFF.

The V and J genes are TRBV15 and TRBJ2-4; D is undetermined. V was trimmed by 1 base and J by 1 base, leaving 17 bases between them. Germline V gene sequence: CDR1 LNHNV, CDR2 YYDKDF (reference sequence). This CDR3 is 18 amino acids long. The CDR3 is CATSRGATNKVAKNIQYF. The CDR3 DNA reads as TGTGCCACCAGCAGAGGGGCAACAAATAAGGTTGCCAAAAACATTCAGTACTTC.

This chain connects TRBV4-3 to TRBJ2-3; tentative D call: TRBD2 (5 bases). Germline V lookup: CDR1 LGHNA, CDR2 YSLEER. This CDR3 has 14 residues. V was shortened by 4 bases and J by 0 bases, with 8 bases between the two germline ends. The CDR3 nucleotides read TGCGCCAGCAGCCCCCGGACTAGCACAGATACGCAGTATTTT. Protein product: CASSPRTSTDTQYF.

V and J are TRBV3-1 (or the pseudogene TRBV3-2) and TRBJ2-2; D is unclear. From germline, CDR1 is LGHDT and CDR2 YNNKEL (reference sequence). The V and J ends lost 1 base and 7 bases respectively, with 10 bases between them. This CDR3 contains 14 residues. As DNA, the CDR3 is TGTGCCAGCAGCCAAGGATTGAGTGGCGGGGAGCTGTTTTTT. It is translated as CASSQGLSGGELFF.

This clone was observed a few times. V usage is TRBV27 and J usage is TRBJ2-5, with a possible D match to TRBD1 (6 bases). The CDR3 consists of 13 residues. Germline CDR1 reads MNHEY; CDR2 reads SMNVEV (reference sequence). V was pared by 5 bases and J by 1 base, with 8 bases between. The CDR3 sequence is CASSRQVQETQYF. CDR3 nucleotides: TGTGCCAGCAGTCGACAGGTCCAAGAGACCCAGTACTTC.

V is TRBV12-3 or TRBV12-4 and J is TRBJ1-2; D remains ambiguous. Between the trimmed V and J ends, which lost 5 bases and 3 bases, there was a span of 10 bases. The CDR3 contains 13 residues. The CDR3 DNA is TGTGCCAGCAGTACGGTCCCGGACTATGGCTACACCTTC. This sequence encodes CASSTVPDYGYTF.

The CDR3 region has the DNA TGTGCCAGTGGCCCCGACCGCGGGCGAGCAGATACGCAGTATTTT. This gives the protein CASGPDRGRADTQYF. This chain joins TRBV7-6 and TRBJ2-3, with a possible D match to TRBD2 (5 bases). Deletions cut 9 bases from V and 4 bases from J, with 20 bases between. This CDR3 contains 15 residues. Germline V lookup: CDR1 SGHVS, CDR2 FNYEAQ.

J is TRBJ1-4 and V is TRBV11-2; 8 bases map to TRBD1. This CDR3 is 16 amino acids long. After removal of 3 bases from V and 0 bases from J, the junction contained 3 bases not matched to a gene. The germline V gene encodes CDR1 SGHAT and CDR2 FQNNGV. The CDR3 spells CASSFGQGTTNEKLFF. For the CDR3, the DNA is TGTGCCAGCAGCTTCGGACAGGGCACAACTAATGAAAAACTGTTTTTT.